What follows are 29 T cell receptor beta chains derived from one specimen sequenced in a study of blood T cell repertoires in COVID-19. Repertoires were generated with immunoSEQ multiplex PCR, while TCRdb's copy carries only in-frame clones and drops some. The sample lists 65,000 to 90,000 clones, 83% occurring once. The sequenced material came from peripheral blood. Receptors originate from a woman older than 75 with acute or convalescent COVID-19.

J is TRBJ2-4 and V is TRBV6-5, with D tentatively TRBD2 (6 bases). V was pared by 6 bases and J by 8 bases, with 14 bases between. From germline, CDR1 is MNHEY and CDR2 SVGAGI. There are 13 residues in the CDR3. The CDR3 DNA follows: TGTGCCAGCAGGGGGACTGTCAAGGACATTCAGTACTTC. It codes for CASRGTVKDIQYF.

The CDR3 loop is CASSLVQGAYEQYF. As DNA, the CDR3 is TGTGCCAGCAGCTTGGTACAGGGGGCCTACGAGCAGTACTTC. The chain joins TRBV5-6 to TRBJ2-7; TRBD1 matches 8 bases. CDR1 SGHDT and CDR2 YYEEEE come from the germline V gene. The junction had 1 base not matched to a gene; V was cut back by 0 bases and J by 2 bases. The CDR3 sequence is 14 residues long. Looking up the rest from reference TRBV5-6 and TRBJ2-7 gives the full variable domain: DAGVTQSPTHLIKTRGQQVTLRCSPKSGHDTVSWYQQALGQGPQFIFQYYEEEERQRGNFPDRFSGHQFPNYSSELNVNALLLGDSALYLCASSLVQGAYEQYFGPGTRLTVT.

This clone has at least ten counts. The chain employs TRBV5-4 and TRBJ2-5, with TRBD2 as a possible D gene (6 bases). Germline V gene sequence: CDR1 SGHNT, CDR2 YYREEE (reference sequence). The CDR3 runs 16 residues. Trimming took 4 bases from V and 2 from J, leaving 18 bases between them. CDR3 DNA: TGTGCCAGCAGCCCCGGTGGCGGGGCACAACAAGAGACCCAGTACTTC. The encoded protein is CASSPGGGAQQETQYF. Full variable domain (missing parts from reference TRBV5-4 and TRBJ2-5): ETGVTQSPTHLIKTRGQQVTLRCSSQSGHNTVSWYQQALGQGPQFIFQYYREEENGRGNFPPRFSGLQFPNYSSELNVNALELDDSALYLCASSPGGGAQQETQYFGPGTRLLVL.

The chain uses TRBV5-4 and TRBJ2-4; possible D gene TRBD2, 6 bases. This CDR3 spans 16 amino acids. The germline V gene encodes CDR1 SGHNT and CDR2 YYREEE (reference sequence). V gave up 1 base and J gave up 1 base, with 12 bases separating them. CDR3 DNA: TGTGCCAGCAGCTTGCCGGGAGACCAGGCCAAAAACATTCAGTACTTC. Translating it yields CASSLPGDQAKNIQYF.

The CDR3 coding sequence is TGCGCCAGCAGTCCCCGGGACAGCTCCTACAATGAGCAGTTCTTC. As protein: CASSPRDSSYNEQFF. This rearrangement joins TRBV23-1 to TRBJ2-1, with TRBD1 matching over 7 bases. TRBV23-1 is an ORF, with its function uncertain. This CDR3 region has 15 residues. V was clipped by 4 bases and J by 0 bases; unmatched bases: 3.

V and J are TRBV12-3 or TRBV12-4 and TRBJ1-2; 11 bases agree with TRBD1. This CDR3 is built from 12 residues. J lost 8 bases, V lost 8 bases, and 4 bases had no gene match. CDR3 protein: CASGQGAGGYTF. The CDR3 region has the DNA TGTGCCAGCGGACAGGGGGCGGGAGGCTACACCTTC.

The J gene is TRBJ1-2, the V gene TRBV27, with 10 positions matching TRBD1. Trimming removed 5 bases from V and 5 bases from J; junction bases left unmatched: 8. The CDR3 runs to 15 residues. The germline CDR1 and CDR2 sequences are MNHEY and SMNVEV (reference sequence). The CDR3 DNA reads as TGTGCCAGCAGTCCCCGACAGGGGGCGTATTATGGCTACACCTTC. It specifies CASSPRQGAYYGYTF.

The rearrangement uses TRBV5-4 and TRBJ2-7; D is uncertain. CDR3 size: 14 residues. Trimming took off 2 bases at V and 1 base at J, with 10 bases between the two ends. Germline lookup yields CDR1 SGHNT and CDR2 YYREEE (reference sequence). In DNA form, the CDR3 reads TGTGCCAGCAGCTTTTCCAGCGAGTCCTACGAGCAGTACTTC. This codes for CASSFSSESYEQYF. Complete variable domain (other parts from reference TRBV5-4 and TRBJ2-7): ETGVTQSPTHLIKTRGQQVTLRCSSQSGHNTVSWYQQALGQGPQFIFQYYREEENGRGNFPPRFSGLQFPNYSSELNVNALELDDSALYLCASSFSSESYEQYFGPGTRLTVT.

In this sample, this clone turned up a few times. This sequence joins TRBV30 and TRBJ2-7; unclear D gene. The germline gives CDR1 GTSNPN, CDR2 SVGIG (reference sequence). The ends were cut back, 2 bases at V and 3 bases at J, with 8 bases in the middle. The CDR3 runs to 12 residues. The CDR3 is CAWSPGSYEQYF. CDR3 in DNA: TGTGCCTGGAGTCCGGGTAGCTACGAGCAGTACTTC.

The genes are TRBV11-3 and TRBJ2-2; D remains unclear. This CDR3 is built from 14 residues. Trimming removed 3 bases at V and 1 base at J, with 6 bases between. Germline lookup yields CDR1 SGHNT and CDR2 YENEEA. CDR3 loop: CASSFSWNTGELFF. As DNA, the CDR3 is TGTGCCAGCAGCTTTAGTTGGAACACCGGGGAGCTGTTTTTT.

V and J are TRBV2 and TRBJ2-4, with D perhaps TRBD2 (6 bases). V was trimmed by 5 bases and J by 5 bases, leaving 10 bases between them. Germline loops: CDR1 SNHLY, CDR2 FYNNEI. The CDR3 totals 13 residues. The CDR3 is CASSLERENIQYF. In DNA, the CDR3 is TGTGCCAGCAGTTTGGAGCGGGAAAACATTCAGTACTTC.

V and J are TRBV4-1 and TRBJ1-2; tentative D call: TRBD1 (5 bases). The CDR3 runs to 13 residues. The germline gives CDR1 MGHRA, CDR2 YSYEKL. V dropped 6 bases and J dropped 5 bases, with 13 bases sitting between them. CDR3 coding DNA: TGCGCCAGCAGTCAGGGTGCGGTGTATGGCTACACCTTC. Its protein is CASSQGAVYGYTF.

The rearrangement joins TRBV18 to TRBJ2-2; the match to TRBD1 covers 9 bases. V gave up 3 bases and J gave up 7 bases; unmatched junction bases: 9. Germline CDR1 is KGHSH and CDR2 is LQKENI. There are 16 residues in the CDR3. CDR3 coding DNA: TGTGCCAGCTCACCTCCCTCCGGGACAGGGATCGGGGAGCTGTTTTTT. Its translation: CASSPPSGTGIGELFF.

The chain links TRBV5-1 to TRBJ2-1, with a possible D match to TRBD2 (6 bases). Germline lookup yields CDR1 SGHRS and CDR2 YFSETQ. The CDR3 consists of 14 residues. Trimming left V 4 bases short and J 5 bases short, with 13 bases between. The CDR3 is CASSVNVADNEQFF. CDR3 bases: TGCGCCAGCAGCGTAAACGTAGCGGACAATGAGCAGTTCTTC.

The CDR3 sequence is CASSHYWAGGTGELFF. CDR3 in DNA: TGTGCCAGCAGCCACTACTGGGCGGGAGGAACCGGGGAGCTGTTTTTT. The rearrangement joins TRBV3-1 (or the pseudogene TRBV3-2) to TRBJ2-2, with 8 nucleotides matching TRBD2. V shed 3 bases, J shed 5 bases, and the junction held 8 bases outside the gene matches. This CDR3 region has 16 residues. The germline V gene encodes CDR1 LGHDT and CDR2 YNNKEL (reference sequence).

This clone was counted a few times. The CDR3 region has the DNA TGTGCCAGCTCACCTTTGACAGGGGGAGAATCACCCCTCCACTTT. Amino acids: CASSPLTGGESPLHF. The chain uses TRBV18 and TRBJ1-6; 9 positions agree with TRBD1. CDR1 KGHSH and CDR2 LQKENI come from the germline V gene. This CDR3 region has 15 residues. J gave up 10 bases and V 3 bases, and 7 bases lay outside the gene matches.

The genes are TRBV30 and TRBJ2-7; the match to TRBD1 covers 7 bases. Germline assignment: CDR1 GTSNPN and CDR2 SVGIG (reference sequence). Unmatched junction bases numbered 4, after V lost 5 bases and J lost 3 bases. The CDR3 is made up of 12 amino acids. The CDR3 coding sequence is TGTGCCTGGGACAGGGAAAACTACGAGCAGTACTTC. Translating gives CAWDRENYEQYF.

The rearrangement uses TRBV15 and TRBJ2-7; 10 bases fit TRBD2. Germline lookup yields CDR1 LNHNV and CDR2 YYDKDF (reference sequence). The V segment lost 0 bases and the J segment 3 bases; nucleotides outside the gene matches: 8. The CDR3 has 17 residues. The CDR3 sequence: CATSRDTAASGSYEQYF. The CDR3 nucleotides read TGTGCCACCAGCAGAGATACGGCGGCTAGCGGGAGCTACGAGCAGTACTTC.

A few counts support this clone. The chain links TRBV27 to TRBJ2-1; D is undetermined. The CDR3 is 14 residues long. Trimming removed 7 bases from V and 3 bases from J, with 13 bases in between. Germline V gene lookup returns CDR1 MNHEY and CDR2 SMNVEV (reference sequence). The CDR3 nucleotides are TGTGCCAGCATTAGGAACAGACACTACAATGAGCAGTTCTTC. It specifies CASIRNRHYNEQFF.

The rearrangement links TRBV7-9 to TRBJ2-3, with no clear D. The germline CDR1 and CDR2 sequences are SEHNR and FQNEAQ (reference sequence). The CDR3 has 14 residues. V lost 5 bases to trimming and J lost 0 bases, with 9 bases between them. The chain's CDR3 is CASSTKESTDTQYF. The CDR3 DNA follows: TGTGCCAGCAGCACAAAGGAGAGCACAGATACGCAGTATTTT.

The chain is built from TRBV19 and TRBJ1-5; perhaps TRBD1 as D (5 bases). Germline CDR1 is LNHDA and CDR2 is SQIVND (reference sequence). This CDR3 comprises 14 residues. V was clipped by 5 bases and J by 3 bases, with 11 bases between them. The CDR3 protein is CASSPTGDNQPQHF. The CDR3 nucleotides read TGTGCCAGTAGTCCCACAGGCGACAATCAGCCCCAGCATTTT.

The CDR3: CASSVETANTEAFF. The CDR3 DNA sequence: TGTGCCAGCAGCGTAGAGACAGCGAACACTGAAGCTTTCTTT. This rearrangement joins TRBV9 to TRBJ1-1; D possibly corresponds to TRBD1 (5 bases). Germline-derived CDR1 and CDR2 are SGDLS and YYNGEE. Trimming pared 0 bases from V and 1 base from J, leaving 7 bases between. There are 14 residues in the CDR3. Using reference TRBV9 and TRBJ1-1 for the parts outside the CDR3, the full variable domain is DSGVTQTPKHLITATGQRVTLRCSPRSGDLSVYWYQQSLDQGLQFLIQYYNGEERAKGNILERFSAQQFPDLHSELNLSSLELGDSALYFCASSVETANTEAFFGQGTRLTVV.

This rearrangement joins TRBV6-6 to TRBJ2-1, with D maybe TRBD1 (6 bases). Trimming pared 5 bases from V and 5 bases from J, leaving 16 bases between. The germline gives CDR1 MNHNY, CDR2 SVGAGI (reference sequence). The CDR3 runs to 15 residues. The DNA for the CDR3 is TGTGCCAGCAGTCAGACAGGCAATCCTCACAATGAGCAGTTCTTC. Encoded protein: CASSQTGNPHNEQFF.

The J gene is TRBJ1-5, the V gene TRBV6-2 or TRBV6-3; TRBD1 aligns across 7 bases. The germline CDR1 and CDR2 sequences are MNHEY and SVGEGT. V lost 2 bases and J lost 4; bases outside the gene matches: 11. CDR3 length: 17 residues. The CDR3 nucleotides read TGTGCCAGCAGTTACCCACTCCGCCAGGGGGATAATCAGCCCCAGCATTTT. Translated: CASSYPLRQGDNQPQHF.

V is TRBV11-2 and J is TRBJ2-1; D possibly corresponds to TRBD2 (5 bases). CDR1 is SGHAT, CDR2 FQNNGV, per germline. The V gene lost 0 bases and the J gene lost 1 base, with 7 bases spanning the gap. The CDR3 sequence is 15 residues long. The CDR3 sequence: CASSLESGSYNEQFF. The CDR3 nucleotides read TGTGCCAGCAGCTTAGAGAGCGGTTCCTACAATGAGCAGTTCTTC.

This clone occurred once. J is TRBJ2-1 and V is TRBV27; the match to TRBD1 covers 7 bases. CDR1 and CDR2 from the germline V gene are MNHEY and SMNVEV (reference sequence). The CDR3 length is 16 residues. V was clipped by 6 bases and J by 0 bases; unmatched bases: 8. The CDR3 is CASSRRDRSSYNEQFF. The DNA for the CDR3 is TGTGCCAGCAGCCGCAGGGACAGAAGCTCCTACAATGAGCAGTTCTTC.

This clone was detected only once. V usage is TRBV5-1 and J usage is TRBJ2-1; 10 positions match TRBD2. The V segment lost 0 bases and the J segment 6 bases; nucleotides outside the gene matches: 3. The CDR3 is 15 residues long. Germline loops: CDR1 SGHRS, CDR2 YFSETQ. The CDR3 reads CASSLELAGLNEQFF. CDR3 DNA: TGCGCCAGCAGCTTGGAACTAGCGGGGCTCAATGAGCAGTTCTTC.

The chain employs TRBV10-3 and TRBJ2-2; tentatively, D is TRBD1 (6 bases). V dropped 6 bases and J dropped 6 bases, with 11 bases sitting between them. CDR3 length: 13 amino acids. Germline V lookup: CDR1 ENHRY, CDR2 SYGVKD. CDR3: CAIRSRGPGELFF. CDR3 sequence (DNA): TGTGCCATCAGAAGCAGGGGACCCGGGGAGCTGTTTTTT.

The chain is built from TRBV11-2 and TRBJ2-3; 9 bases map to TRBD2. CDR1 and CDR2 (germline): SGHAT, FQNNGV. After removal of 0 bases from V and 6 bases from J, the junction contained 10 bases not matched to a gene. CDR3 length equals 17 residues. For the CDR3, the DNA is TGTGCCAGCAGCTTAGACCCCGGACTAGCGCATGCGGATACGCAGTATTTT. Residues: CASSLDPGLAHADTQYF.